The 16 T cell receptor beta chains in this list originate from one sample, sequenced in a study of T cell repertoires in cytomegalovirus infection. TCRdb used MiXCR to reprocess the reads, holding one entry per CDR3 protein. Seen here are approximately 260,000 distinct CDR3 sequences, around 20% observed once, and the top ten hold approximately 20%. Their antigens remain unidentified. The sequences come from cultured PBMCs, collected from culture after CMV antigen stimulation. Receptor source: a human donor in good health (CMV status not recorded). Some clones in this sample may be carry-over from other donors' samples.

The chain recombines TRBV19 with TRBJ1-1, with 9 bases lining up with TRBD1. The germline gives CDR1 LNHDA, CDR2 SQIVND (reference sequence). The CDR3 sequence is 15 residues long. After removal of 4 bases from V and 4 bases from J, the junction contained 7 bases not matched to a gene. CDR3 nucleotide sequence: TGTGCCAGTAGTACACAGGGGGCTGTCGGCACTGAAGCTTTCTTT. This sequence encodes CASSTQGAVGTEAFF.

This clonotype has a handful of counts. The genes are TRBV20-1 and TRBJ2-1; 8 bases are shared with TRBD2. This CDR3 has 13 amino acids. Germline-derived CDR1 and CDR2 are DFQATT and SNEGSKA (reference sequence). Losses at the gene ends were 0 bases for V and 10 bases for J; bases not matched to a gene: 5. The CDR3 is CSARESGSNEQFF. DNA of the CDR3: TGCAGTGCTAGAGAAAGCGGGAGCAACGAGCAGTTCTTC.

This clonotype was found many times. This rearrangement joins TRBV6-2 or TRBV6-3 to TRBJ2-1; D perhaps matches TRBD2 (7 bases). Deletions cut 2 bases from V and 10 bases from J, with 24 bases between. The CDR3 totals 17 residues. CDR1 MNHEY and CDR2 SVGEGT come from the germline V gene. CDR3 bases: TGTGCCAGCAGTTACGGGGGCGGGCGGGAGCCCCTTTGGGAGCAGTTCTTC. Translating it yields CASSYGGGREPLWEQFF.

With respect to this clonotype: A much bigger clone sits one base away, suggesting this may be a read error. V usage is TRBV12-3 or TRBV12-4 and J usage is TRBJ2-3; TRBD1 is a possible D gene (6 bases). V lost 1 base and J 4 bases, leaving 24 bases between the germline ends. The CDR3 runs to 19 residues. The CDR3, as DNA: TGTGCCAGCAGTTTAGGTGAGAGGAGGACAGCGCCGGCCGCAGATACGCAGTATTTT. Encoded protein: CASSLGERRTAPAADTQYF.

This chain links TRBV18 with TRBJ2-2, with D unclear. Germline values: CDR1 KGHSH, CDR2 LQKENI. V lost 1 base, J lost 7 bases, and 7 bases lay in between. The CDR3 is made up of 13 amino acids. This CDR3 is CASSPHDVGELFF. As DNA, the CDR3 is TGTGCCAGCTCACCACATGATGTCGGGGAGCTGTTTTTT.

The chain recombines TRBV18 with TRBJ2-7, with TRBD2 matching over 12 bases. Trimming took 4 bases from V and 9 from J; bases not matched to a gene: 13. Germline CDR1 reads KGHSH; CDR2 reads LQKENI. The CDR3 extends over 16 amino acids. Here the CDR3 DNA reads TGTGCCAGCTCACATCGGACTAGCGGGATATCGGCTCTGCAGTACGTC. Its protein product is CASSHRTSGISALQYV.

This clonotype has ten or more counts. This chain connects TRBV7-2 to TRBJ2-7; D is possibly TRBD2 (6 bases). The V end lost 2 bases, the J end lost 3 bases, and 17 bases lay between the germline ends. CDR1 and CDR2 from the germline V gene are SGHTA and FQGNSA. This CDR3 is 16 amino acids long. This CDR3 reads CASSLQGGDGLYEQYF. The CDR3 nucleotides read TGTGCCAGCAGCTTACAGGGCGGGGACGGTCTCTACGAGCAGTACTTC.

This clonotype has at least ten counts. The chain employs TRBV7-2 and TRBJ1-5, with D possibly being TRBD1 (6 bases). Germline lookup yields CDR1 SGHTA and CDR2 FQGNSA. Trimming stripped 1 base from V and 16 bases from J, with 17 bases between. The CDR3 sequence is 13 residues long. CDR3 sequence (DNA): TGTGCCAGCAGCTTAGTTTCCACAGGGAGCCCCCATTTT. Its protein is CASSLVSTGSPHF.

This clonotype was found many times. The chain couples TRBV7-2 to TRBJ1-2, with TRBD1 identical over 11 bases. Germline CDR1 is SGHTA and CDR2 is FQGNSA. The CDR3 loop spans 15 amino acids. After removal of 4 bases from V and 4 bases from J, the junction contained 5 bases not matched to a gene. CDR3 amino acids: CASSSLGQGGYGYTF. CDR3 DNA: TGTGCCAGCAGCTCTCTGGGACAGGGGGGCTATGGCTACACCTTC.

The J gene is TRBJ2-5, the V gene TRBV4-1; 7 positions agree with TRBD2. This CDR3 spans 15 amino acids. The germline CDR1 and CDR2 sequences are MGHRA and YSYEKL. V lost 0 bases and J lost 2; bases outside the gene matches: 3. CDR3 in DNA: TGCGCCAGCAGCCAAGATCAAGCGGGACAAGAGACCCAGTACTTC. Its translation: CASSQDQAGQETQYF.

In this sample, this clonotype turned up many times. The genes are TRBV6-2 or TRBV6-3 and TRBJ2-3, with 8 bases fitting TRBD1. CDR1 is MNHEY and CDR2 is SVGEGT in the germline V gene. The CDR3 loop spans 18 amino acids. The V and J ends lost 10 bases and 2 bases, in that order; junction bases with no gene match: 20. CDR3 in amino acids: CAKWERQGLPGDTDTQYF. DNA for the CDR3: TGTGCCAAGTGGGAACGACAGGGGCTACCTGGTGACACAGATACGCAGTATTTT.

This chain connects TRBV7-9 to TRBJ1-2; D ambiguous. Per germline, CDR1 SEHNR and CDR2 FQNEAQ (reference sequence). CDR3 length equals 11 residues. Trimming stripped 7 bases from V and 3 bases from J, with 6 bases between. CDR3 sequence: CASNRDYGYTF. The CDR3 DNA reads TGTGCCAGCAACCGGGACTATGGCTACACCTTC.

The rearrangement uses TRBV6-2 or TRBV6-3 and TRBJ2-1; 11 bases agree with TRBD2. Germline loops: CDR1 MNHEY, CDR2 SVGEGT. This CDR3 is built from 16 residues. V dropped 4 bases and J dropped 7; count of bases not matched to a gene: 9. CDR3 nucleotides: TGTGCCAGCAGTTCTTCACTAGCGGGAGTGGAGAATGAGCAGTTCTTC. Translating it yields CASSSSLAGVENEQFF.

This clonotype showed up just a few times. The rearrangement links TRBV27 to TRBJ2-1; possibly TRBD1 for D (6 bases). The CDR3 is 15 residues long. Germline CDR1 reads MNHEY; CDR2 reads SMNVEV (reference sequence). The V end was cut by 4 bases, the J end by 8 bases, with 18 bases between. CDR3 region: CASSSTGYGVYEQFF. In DNA, the CDR3 is TGTGCCAGCAGTTCCACAGGGTACGGGGTCTATGAGCAGTTCTTC.

This clonotype was detected a few times. J is TRBJ2-7 and V is TRBV11-2; TRBD2 might be the D (5 bases). This CDR3 has 13 residues. V was trimmed by 6 bases and J by 0 bases, leaving 9 bases between them. Germline CDR1 reads SGHAT; CDR2 reads FQNNGV. The CDR3 is CASREGSSYEQYF. In nucleotides, the CDR3 is TGTGCCAGCAGAGAAGGGAGCTCCTACGAGCAGTACTTC.

This sequence joins TRBV5-1 and TRBJ2-7; 10 bases are shared with TRBD1. CDR3 size: 14 residues. The V and J ends lost 3 bases and 4 bases, in that order; junction bases with no gene match: 4. Per germline, CDR1 SGHRS and CDR2 YFSETQ. Here the CDR3 reads CASSWRTGGYEQYF. The CDR3 coding sequence is TGCGCCAGCAGCTGGAGGACAGGGGGGTACGAGCAGTACTTC.